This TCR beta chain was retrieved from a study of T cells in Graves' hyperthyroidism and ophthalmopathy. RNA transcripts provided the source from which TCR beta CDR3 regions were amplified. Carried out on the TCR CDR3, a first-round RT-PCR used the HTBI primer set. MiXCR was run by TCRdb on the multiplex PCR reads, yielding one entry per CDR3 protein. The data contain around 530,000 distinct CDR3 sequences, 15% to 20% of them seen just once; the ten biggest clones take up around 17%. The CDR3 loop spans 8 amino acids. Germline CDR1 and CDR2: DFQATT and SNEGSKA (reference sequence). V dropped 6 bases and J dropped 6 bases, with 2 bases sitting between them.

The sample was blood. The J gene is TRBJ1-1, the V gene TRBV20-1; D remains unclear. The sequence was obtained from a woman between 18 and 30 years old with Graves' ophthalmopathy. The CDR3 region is CSASEAFF. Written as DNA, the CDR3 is TGCAGTGCGTCTGAAGCTTTCTTT.